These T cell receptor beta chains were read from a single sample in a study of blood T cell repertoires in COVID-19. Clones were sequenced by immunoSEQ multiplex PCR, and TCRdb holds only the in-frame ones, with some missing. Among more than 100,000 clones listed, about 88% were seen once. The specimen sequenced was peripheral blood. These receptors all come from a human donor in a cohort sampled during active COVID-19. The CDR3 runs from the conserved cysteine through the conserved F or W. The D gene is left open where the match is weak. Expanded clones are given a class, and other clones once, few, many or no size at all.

CASSLTGWRAGALHF | TGTGCCAGCAGTTTAACGGGGTGGCGTGCGGGTGCCCTCCACTTT | TRBV27 | once | TRBJ1-6 | NA
CAGGGSGTDTQYF | TGTGCCGGGGGCGGGTCTGGCACAGATACGCAGTATTTT | TRBV18 | NA | TRBJ2-3 | NA
CASSSRGYEQYF | TGTGCCAGCAGCTCGCGGGGCTACGAGCAGTACTTC | TRBV3-1/TRBV3-2 | NA | TRBJ2-7 | NA
CASSPIETSGKLFF | TGTGCCAGCTCACCAATTGAAACTAGTGGGAAGCTGTTTTTT | TRBV18 | NA | TRBJ2-2 | NA
CASFNTGELFF | TGTGCCTCGTTCAACACCGGGGAGCTGTTTTTT | TRBV30 | NA | TRBJ2-2 | NA
CASSRGGTNTGELFF | TGTGCCAGCAGCCGTGGGGGCACCAACACCGGGGAGCTGTTTTTT | TRBV28 | NA | TRBJ2-2 | NA
CASSLALGTTYEQYF | TGTGCCAGCAGCTTAGCGTTAGGGACAACCTACGAGCAGTACTTC | TRBV7-9 | few | TRBJ2-7 | NA
CAWSVRETQYF | TGTGCCTGGAGTGTCCGGGAGACCCAGTACTTC | TRBV30 | NA | TRBJ2-5 | NA
CAWRLKETQYF | TGTGCCTGGAGGCTAAAGGAGACCCAGTACTTC | TRBV30 | NA | TRBJ2-5 | NA
CASSQDPIGTGWETEAFF | TGTGCCAGCAGCCAAGACCCTATAGGAACAGGGTGGGAAACTGAAGCTTTCTTT | TRBV4-2 | NA | TRBJ1-1 | NA
CASRRQGRVSEQYF | TGTGCCAGCAGAAGACAGGGGCGCGTATCCGAGCAGTACTTC | TRBV28 | NA | TRBJ2-7 | TRBD1
CASSVSSGELFF | TGTGCCAGCAGCGTATCTAGCGGGGAGCTGTTTTTT | TRBV9 | NA | TRBJ2-2 | NA
CATSDLESTEAFF | TGTGCCACCAGTGATTTAGAGTCCACTGAAGCTTTCTTT | TRBV24-1 | NA | TRBJ1-1 | NA
CASSLWASGVSSYEQYF | TGTGCCAGCAGCTTATGGGCTAGCGGGGTGAGCTCCTACGAGCAGTACTTC | TRBV7-6 | NA | TRBJ2-7 | TRBD2
CASPIRGDITYEQYF | TGTGCCAGCCCCATTCGGGGGGATATTACCTACGAGCAGTACTTC | TRBV28 | once | TRBJ2-7 | TRBD2
CASSSTIVRTESDNEQFF | TGTGCCAGCAGCTCAACTATAGTCCGGACAGAGAGTGACAATGAGCAGTTCTTC | TRBV5-6 | NA | TRBJ2-1 | NA
CASSQLPPGLATRTDTQYF | TGTGCCAGCAGCCAACTTCCTCCGGGTCTAGCTACGAGAACAGATACGCAGTATTTT | TRBV3-1/TRBV3-2 | NA | TRBJ2-3 | NA
CASSLVDQETQYF | TGTGCCAGCAGCTTAGTAGATCAAGAGACCCAGTACTTC | TRBV7-9 | NA | TRBJ2-5 | NA
CAIQRTSPNTGELFF | TGTGCCATCCAGAGGACTAGTCCGAACACCGGGGAGCTGTTTTTT | TRBV28 | NA | TRBJ2-2 | TRBD2
CASTRTSGGYNEQFF | TGCGCCAGCACCCGAACTAGCGGGGGATACAATGAGCAGTTCTTC | TRBV10-2 | NA | TRBJ2-1 | TRBD2
CASLTDQGPTTDTQYF | TGTGCCAGCCTCACGGACCAGGGGCCCACCACAGATACGCAGTATTTT | TRBV5-4 | NA | TRBJ2-3 | NA
CASSVNRVPGNTIYF | TGCGCCAGCAGCGTTAATCGGGTCCCCGGAAACACCATATATTTT | TRBV5-1 | NA | TRBJ1-3 | NA
CASSLQGNQVNEQFF | TGTGCCAGCAGCCTACAGGGGAACCAGGTTAATGAGCAGTTCTTC | TRBV11-3 | NA | TRBJ2-1 | TRBD1
CASSLPDRVIGQPQHF | TGTGCCAGCAGCTTACCAGACAGGGTAATAGGACAGCCCCAGCATTTT | TRBV11-3 | NA | TRBJ1-5 | TRBD1
CASSQDRAGNTIYF | TGTGCCAGCAGCCAAGACAGGGCTGGAAACACCATATATTTT | TRBV3-1/TRBV3-2 | NA | TRBJ1-3 | NA
CASSYAGRTMNTEAFF | TGTGCCAGCAGTTACGCGGGACGGACTATGAACACTGAAGCTTTCTTT | TRBV6-2/TRBV6-3 | NA | TRBJ1-1 | NA
CASNRQGAREQYF | TGTGCCAGCAATCGACAGGGGGCCCGGGAGCAGTACTTC | TRBV6-5 | NA | TRBJ2-7 | TRBD1
CASSPPQGEAYEQYF | TGTGCCAGCAGTCCCCCACAGGGAGAGGCCTACGAGCAGTACTTC | TRBV28 | once | TRBJ2-7 | NA
CASSYSGKTGELFF | TGCGCCAGCAGCTATAGCGGGAAGACCGGGGAGCTGTTTTTT | TRBV10-1 | NA | TRBJ2-2 | TRBD2
CASSPDRGNTEAFF | TGTGCCAGCAGCCCTGACAGGGGCAACACTGAAGCTTTCTTT | TRBV11-1 | NA | TRBJ1-1 | TRBD1
CATSREDRSPYNEQFF | TGTGCCACCAGCAGAGAAGACAGGTCCCCCTACAATGAGCAGTTCTTC | TRBV15 | NA | TRBJ2-1 | NA
CASSFGLAGIYEQYF | TGTGCCAGCAGCTTCGGACTAGCGGGAATCTACGAGCAGTACTTC | TRBV5-6 | once | TRBJ2-7 | TRBD2
CASSLSGPYEQYF | TGTGCCAGCAGCTTGAGCGGGCCCTACGAGCAGTACTTC | TRBV7-2 | once | TRBJ2-7 | NA
CASSTQMDRVQGYTF | TGTGCCAGCAGCACTCAAATGGACAGGGTGCAGGGCTACACCTTC | TRBV9 | NA | TRBJ1-2 | TRBD1
CSVESTAVTGNTIYF | TGCAGCGTTGAATCTACGGCGGTAACTGGAAACACCATATATTTT | TRBV29-1 | NA | TRBJ1-3 | NA
CASSSRQHRGYTF | TGTGCCAGCAGCTCGCGACAGCACCGTGGCTACACCTTC | TRBV3-1/TRBV3-2 | NA | TRBJ1-2 | NA
CASSLRGGSSYNSPLHF | TGTGCCAGCAGCTTAAGGGGAGGGAGTTCCTATAATTCACCCCTCCACTTT | TRBV7-9 | few | TRBJ1-6 | NA
CASSPQGSDGYTF | TGTGCCAGCAGCCCCCAGGGGAGCGATGGCTACACCTTC | TRBV4-2 | NA | TRBJ1-2 | NA
CASSSLLSGLGTNNEQFF | TGTGCCAGCTCCTCTCTCTTAAGTGGACTAGGCACTAACAATGAGCAGTTCTTC | TRBV18 | NA | TRBJ2-1 | TRBD2
CAWSPGHLDANEQFF | TGTGCCTGGAGCCCTGGACACCTTGATGCGAATGAGCAGTTCTTC | TRBV30 | NA | TRBJ2-1 | NA
CASRVPTGPDTGELFF | TGTGCCAGCAGGGTCCCGACAGGGCCCGACACCGGGGAGCTGTTTTTT | TRBV28 | NA | TRBJ2-2 | TRBD1
CATSDPGTLRGYTF | TGTGCCACCAGTGACCCCGGGACACTCCGTGGCTACACCTTC | TRBV24-1 | NA | TRBJ1-2 | NA
CASSLTGGAYNEQFF | TGTGCCAGCAGCTTAACGGGGGGGGCGTACAATGAGCAGTTCTTC | TRBV11-2 | once | TRBJ2-1 | TRBD2
CASSAGQGDYEQYF | TGTGCCAGCAGCGCGGGACAGGGGGACTACGAGCAGTACTTC | TRBV7-9 | NA | TRBJ2-7 | TRBD1
CASRPDSQETQYF | TGTGCCAGCAGACCCGACAGCCAAGAGACCCAGTACTTC | TRBV11-2 | NA | TRBJ2-5 | NA
CASSLEGGETQYF | TGCGCCAGCAGCTTGGAGGGCGGGGAGACCCAGTACTTC | TRBV5-1 | NA | TRBJ2-5 | NA
CASSRDRGPFGEQFF | TGTGCCAGCAGTCGGGACAGGGGGCCGTTCGGAGAGCAGTTCTTC | TRBV6-2/TRBV6-3 | medium-sized | TRBJ2-1 | TRBD1
CAWGQGTNSPLHF | TGTGCCTGGGGACAGGGGACGAATTCACCCCTCCACTTT | TRBV30 | NA | TRBJ1-6 | TRBD1
CASSLRGRWGEAFF | TGTGCCAGCAGTTTAAGGGGGCGCTGGGGTGAAGCTTTCTTT | TRBV28 | NA | TRBJ1-1 | TRBD1
CASSRTSDRGPAGELFF | TGTGCCAGCAGTCGAACCTCGGACAGGGGGCCCGCCGGGGAGCTGTTTTTT | TRBV2 | NA | TRBJ2-2 | TRBD1
CASSQDYTSGGFYNEQFF | TGTGCCAGCAGCCAAGATTACACTAGCGGGGGGTTCTACAATGAGCAGTTCTTC | TRBV3-1/TRBV3-2 | NA | TRBJ2-1 | TRBD2
CASSSRGHYEQYF | TGTGCCAGCAGCTCCAGGGGGCACTACGAGCAGTACTTC | TRBV7-2 | NA | TRBJ2-7 | TRBD1
CASSLGADGSSYNEQFF | TGTGCCAGCAGCTTAGGGGCCGACGGGAGCTCCTACAATGAGCAGTTCTTC | TRBV7-8 | NA | TRBJ2-1 | NA